This T cell receptor (beta chain) appears in the sequencing data of a study of a mutant IDH1 vaccine in newly diagnosed glioma. Turning to the study itself: The patients received vaccinations eight times, in weeks 1, 3, 5, 7, 11, 15, 19 and 23. Vaccine administration was initiated 4-6 weeks following radiotherapy alone, or with temozolomide cycles.

This sample's time point: week 5, during vaccination. Vaccination comprised doses that each held 300 ug of mutant IDH1 20-mer peptide, plus topical imiquimod. There are 16 residues in the CDR3. CDR1 and CDR2 from the germline V gene are MNHEY and SMNVEV (reference sequence). The V and J ends lost 6 bases and 3 bases respectively, with 20 bases between them. This clone has just one count. Its specificity is unknown. The table came from immunoSEQ multiplex PCR; TCRdb's copy has only in-frame clones and leaves some out. The data contain more than 40,000 clones, about 77% of them singletons. Findings and caveats of the study: Immune responses induced by the vaccine were seen in 93.3% of patients, spanning multiple MHC alleles. Apparently, pseudoprogression bore no relation to changes among the top peripheral T cell clonotypes.

The sequences come from PBMCs, collected from a glioma patient whose treatment included an IDH1 peptide vaccine. This chain uses TRBV27 with TRBJ2-5, with a possible D match to TRBD1 (5 bases). The TCR originated in a woman between 40 and 50 years old with glioma. CDR3 DNA sequence: TGTGCCAGCAGGACCTTAGGGGCTAACTGGGAAGAGACCCAGTACTTC. This encodes CASRTLGANWEETQYF.